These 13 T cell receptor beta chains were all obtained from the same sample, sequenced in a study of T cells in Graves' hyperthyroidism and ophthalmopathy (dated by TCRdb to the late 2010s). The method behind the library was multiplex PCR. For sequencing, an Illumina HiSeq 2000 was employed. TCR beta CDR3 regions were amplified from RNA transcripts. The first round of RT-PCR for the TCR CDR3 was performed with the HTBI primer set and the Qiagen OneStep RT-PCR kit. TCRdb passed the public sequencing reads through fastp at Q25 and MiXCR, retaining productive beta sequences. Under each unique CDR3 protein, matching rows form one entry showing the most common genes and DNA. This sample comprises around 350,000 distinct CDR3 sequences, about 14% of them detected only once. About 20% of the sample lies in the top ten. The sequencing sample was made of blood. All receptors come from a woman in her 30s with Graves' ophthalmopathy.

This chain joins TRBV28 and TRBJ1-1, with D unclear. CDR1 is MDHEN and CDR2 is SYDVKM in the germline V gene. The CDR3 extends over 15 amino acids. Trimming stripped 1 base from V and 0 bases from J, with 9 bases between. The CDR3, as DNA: TGTGCCAGCAGTTTATTGGGGAACATGAACACTGAAGCTTTCTTT. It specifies CASSLLGNMNTEAFF.

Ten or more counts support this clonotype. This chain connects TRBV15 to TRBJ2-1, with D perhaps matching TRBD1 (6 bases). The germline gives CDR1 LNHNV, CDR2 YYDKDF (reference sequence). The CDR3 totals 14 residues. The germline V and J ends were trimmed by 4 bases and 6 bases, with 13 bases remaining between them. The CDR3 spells CATSNPGHINEQFF. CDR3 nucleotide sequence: TGTGCCACCAGCAACCCGGGACATATCAATGAGCAGTTCTTC.

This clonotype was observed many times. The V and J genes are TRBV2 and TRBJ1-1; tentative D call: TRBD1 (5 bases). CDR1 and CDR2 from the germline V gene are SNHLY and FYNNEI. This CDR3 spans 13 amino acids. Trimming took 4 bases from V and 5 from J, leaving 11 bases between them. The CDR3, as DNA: TGTGCCAGCAGTGTGGGACTTAAAACTGAAGCTTTCTTT. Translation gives CASSVGLKTEAFF.

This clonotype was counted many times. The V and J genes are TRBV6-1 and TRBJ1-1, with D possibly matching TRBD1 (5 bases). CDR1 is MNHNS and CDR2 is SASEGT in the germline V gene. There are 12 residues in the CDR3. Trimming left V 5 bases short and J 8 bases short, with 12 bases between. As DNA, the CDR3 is TGTGCCAGCAGTTGGGGCGGAGGGGAAGCTTTCTTT. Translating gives CASSWGGGEAFF.

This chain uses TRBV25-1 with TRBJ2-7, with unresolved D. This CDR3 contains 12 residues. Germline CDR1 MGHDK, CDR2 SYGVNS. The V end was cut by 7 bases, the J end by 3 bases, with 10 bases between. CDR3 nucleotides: TGTGCCAGCATGGCGCAGAACTACGAGCAGTACTTC. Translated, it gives CASMAQNYEQYF.

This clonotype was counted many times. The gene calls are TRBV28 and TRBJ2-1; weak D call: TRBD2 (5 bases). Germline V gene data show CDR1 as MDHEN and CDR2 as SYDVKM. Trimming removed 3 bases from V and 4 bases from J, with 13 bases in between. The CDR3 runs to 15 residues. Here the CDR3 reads CASSFEGGGYNEQFF. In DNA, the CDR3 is TGTGCCAGCAGTTTTGAGGGTGGTGGTTACAATGAGCAGTTCTTC.

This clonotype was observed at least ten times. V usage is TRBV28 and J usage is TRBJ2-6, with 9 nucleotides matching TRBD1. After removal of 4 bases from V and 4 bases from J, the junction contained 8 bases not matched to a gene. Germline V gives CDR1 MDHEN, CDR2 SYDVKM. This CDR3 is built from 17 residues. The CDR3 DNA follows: TGTGCCAGCAGTTCAACAGGGGGCCTCGGCGGGGCCAACGTCCTGACTTTC. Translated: CASSSTGGLGGANVLTF.

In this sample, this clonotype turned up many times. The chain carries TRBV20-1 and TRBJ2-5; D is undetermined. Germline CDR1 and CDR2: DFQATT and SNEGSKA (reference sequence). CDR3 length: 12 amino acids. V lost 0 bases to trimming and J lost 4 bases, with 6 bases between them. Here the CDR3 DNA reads TGCAGTGCTAGAGATTTTGGAGAGACCCAGTACTTC. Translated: CSARDFGETQYF.

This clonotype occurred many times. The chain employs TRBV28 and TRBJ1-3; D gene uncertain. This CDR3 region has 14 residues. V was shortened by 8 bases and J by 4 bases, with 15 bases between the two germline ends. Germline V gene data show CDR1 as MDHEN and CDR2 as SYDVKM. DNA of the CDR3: TGTGCCAGCCGCCCCACCGGGGTAGGAAACACCATATATTTT. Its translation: CASRPTGVGNTIYF. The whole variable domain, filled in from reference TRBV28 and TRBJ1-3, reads DVKVTQSSRYLVKRTGEKVFLECVQDMDHENMFWYRQDPGLGLRLIYFSYDVKMKEKGDIPEGYSVSREKKERFSLILESASTNQTSMYLCASRPTGVGNTIYFGEGSWLTVV.

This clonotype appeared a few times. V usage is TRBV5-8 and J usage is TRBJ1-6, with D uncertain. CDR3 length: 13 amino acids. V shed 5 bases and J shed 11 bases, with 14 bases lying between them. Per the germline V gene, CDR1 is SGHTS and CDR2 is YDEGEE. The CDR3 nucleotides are TGTGCCAGCAGAAAACGCAATAGCCCACCCCTCCACTTT. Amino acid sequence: CASRKRNSPPLHF.

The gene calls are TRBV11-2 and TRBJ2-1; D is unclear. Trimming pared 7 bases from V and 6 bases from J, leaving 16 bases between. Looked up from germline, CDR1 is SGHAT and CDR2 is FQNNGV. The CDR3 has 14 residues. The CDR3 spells CASILRSGLNEQFF. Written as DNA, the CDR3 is TGTGCCAGCATACTTCGTTCCGGGCTCAATGAGCAGTTCTTC.

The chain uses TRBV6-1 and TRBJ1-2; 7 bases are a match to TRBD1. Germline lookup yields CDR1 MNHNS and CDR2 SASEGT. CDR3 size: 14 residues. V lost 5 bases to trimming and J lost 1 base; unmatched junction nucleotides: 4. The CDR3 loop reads CASSRQGDNYGYTF. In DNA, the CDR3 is TGTGCCAGCAGTCGACAGGGTGATAACTATGGCTACACCTTC.

CDR3 loop: CASRPQTPGHLTGELFF. The CDR3 nucleotides read TGCGCCAGCAGACCCCAAACCCCGGGACACTTAACCGGGGAGCTGTTTTTT. The chain couples TRBV5-1 to TRBJ2-2; a possible D gene is TRBD1 (6 bases). The ends were cut back, 5 bases at V and 5 bases at J, with 22 bases in the middle. The germline V gene encodes CDR1 SGHRS and CDR2 YFSETQ. The CDR3 spans 17 residues.